This T cell receptor beta chain stems from a study of cytomegalovirus exposure and HLA in healthy donors. Primers included in the PCR were 60 Vbeta and 13 Jbeta primers. The protocol was immunoSEQ multiplex PCR, while the TCRdb copy is restricted to in-frame clones and leaves out a portion. The sample gives 80,000 to 95,000 clones, 55% to 75% of which show up once; roughly 15% is in the top ten. Germline V gene data show CDR1 as SGHRS and CDR2 as YFSETQ. This CDR3 region has 16 residues. The V gene end was trimmed by 0 bases and the J gene end by 2 bases; junction bases not matched to a gene: 4. Specimen: PBMCs. V and J are TRBV5-1 and TRBJ2-5; 10 positions match TRBD2. The TCR comes from a woman in her forties or fifties in good health and CMV-seropositive. CDR3 residues: CASSLGIAGGQETQYF. The CDR3, as DNA: TGCGCCAGCAGCTTGGGGATAGCGGGAGGTCAAGAGACCCAGTACTTC.